This T cell receptor (beta chain) comes out of a study of TIL therapy for anti-PD-1-resistant metastatic lung cancer. Study overall: A few tumors were EGFR-mutant and two were ALK-rearranged. Study-wide points: Patients were highly selected, enriched for treatment-naive, never-smoker and oncogene-addicted cases.

The CDR3 spans 17 residues. Between the trimmed V and J ends, which lost 4 bases and 0 bases, there was a span of 16 bases. The germline CDR1 and CDR2 sequences are MNHEY and SMNVEV (reference sequence). As to time point: pre-treatment sample, taken before nivolumab and TIL therapy. Enrollment ran from 2017 to early 2020. With regard to this clone: Its matching antigen is unknown.

Sequencing used immunoSEQ v3. Survey-level samples got some 2 million read pairs; deep-level samples got about 5-6 million. Assay: immunoSEQ multiplex PCR; the TCRdb copy retains only in-frame clones and omits some. The data contain approximately 53,000 clones, roughly 78% of them singletons. This clonotype originated in a woman aged 30-79 years with non-small cell lung cancer. The sequences come from blood, collected at baseline. V gene TRBV27 combines with J gene TRBJ1-3; D is unclear. The DNA of the CDR3 is TGTGCCAGCAGTTCCGACCCTGCCGGATACTCTGGAAACACCATATATTTT. It encodes CASSSDPAGYSGNTIYF.